A single sample is the source of the 16 T cell receptor beta chains below, sequenced in a study of blood T cell repertoires in COVID-19. Using immunoSEQ multiplex PCR, the repertoire was profiled, and TCRdb retains in-frame clones only, with some absent. There are tens of thousands of clones in the sample; 85% to 90% occur only once, and around 6.7% lies in the top ten. Material for sequencing was peripheral blood. The receptors stem from a woman at least 80 years old with active COVID-19.

The J gene is TRBJ2-1, the V gene TRBV28; 12 nucleotides agree with TRBD2. The CDR3 runs to 19 residues. Trimming took 1 base from V and 1 from J; bases not matched to a gene: 8. Germline lookup yields CDR1 MDHEN and CDR2 SYDVKM. As DNA, the CDR3 is TGTGCCAGCAGTTTATCGTGGCTAGCGGGAGGGGGGTCCTACAATGAGCAGTTCTTC. It translates to CASSLSWLAGGGSYNEQFF. Using reference TRBV28 and TRBJ2-1 for the parts outside the CDR3, the full variable domain is DVKVTQSSRYLVKRTGEKVFLECVQDMDHENMFWYRQDPGLGLRLIYFSYDVKMKEKGDIPEGYSVSREKKERFSLILESASTNQTSMYLCASSLSWLAGGGSYNEQFFGPGTRLTVL.

The V and J genes are TRBV21-1 and TRBJ1-2; the table gives TRBD1 as D, unverified against the DNA. TRBV21-1 corresponds to a pseudogene. This CDR3 has 16 amino acids. The CDR3 DNA follows: TGTGCCAGCAGCCTTAGGCCCCGGGACAGGAACTATGGCTACACCTTC. As protein: CASSLRPRDRNYGYTF.

This chain connects TRBV2 to TRBJ2-4, with 7 bases that match TRBD1. The CDR3 totals 16 residues. CDR1 is SNHLY and CDR2 is FYNNEI in the germline V gene. V lost 6 bases, J lost 6 bases, and 14 bases stayed unmatched. In DNA, the CDR3 is TGTGCCAGCAGACTGGACAGGCCTCATTGGGGAAACATTCAGTACTTC. Translation gives CASRLDRPHWGNIQYF.

The gene calls are TRBV19 and TRBJ2-7; 7 bases match TRBD1. The CDR3 loop spans 14 amino acids. With V trimmed by 5 bases and J by 4 bases, 8 bases remained unmatched. The germline gives CDR1 LNHDA, CDR2 SQIVND (reference sequence). CDR3 DNA sequence: TGTGCCAGTAGTGAGCCGACAGGGCCGTACGAGCAGTACTTC. It codes for CASSEPTGPYEQYF.

This chain uses TRBV28 with TRBJ1-1; a weak D match, TRBD1 (6 bases). V lost 7 bases, J lost 4 bases, and 13 bases lay in between. There are 13 residues in the CDR3. Germline assignment: CDR1 MDHEN and CDR2 SYDVKM. The CDR3 protein is CASTIFRGTEAFF. The CDR3 DNA sequence: TGTGCCAGCACAATATTCAGGGGCACTGAAGCTTTCTTT.

CDR3 residues: CASSALGVPGYEQFF. The CDR3 DNA follows: TGTGCCAGTAGTGCCCTGGGCGTCCCAGGGTATGAGCAGTTCTTC. The chain links TRBV19 to TRBJ2-1, with a weak D call TRBD1 (5 bases). Trimming removed 5 bases at V and 8 bases at J, with 19 bases between. The germline V gene has CDR1 LNHDA and CDR2 SQIVND (reference sequence). The CDR3 length is 15 residues.

V usage is TRBV28 and J usage is TRBJ1-5; possible D gene TRBD1, 5 bases. Per germline, CDR1 MDHEN and CDR2 SYDVKM. This CDR3 comprises 14 residues. V shed 2 bases and J shed 4 bases, with 9 bases lying between them. The CDR3 bases are TGTGCCAGCAGTTTACACACAGGTAATCAGCCCCAGCATTTT. It encodes CASSLHTGNQPQHF.

The V gene is TRBV6-2 or TRBV6-3, the J gene TRBJ2-7; 7 bases match TRBD2. CDR1 is MNHEY and CDR2 is SVGEGT in the germline V gene. J lost 4 bases, V lost 6 bases, and 18 bases had no gene match. CDR3 length equals 17 residues. The DNA for the CDR3 is TGTGCCAGCAGCCAACCCCTTTTCGGCGGGAGACGGTACGAGCAGTACTTC. Encoded protein: CASSQPLFGGRRYEQYF.

The chain has TRBV9 and TRBJ1-3, with D tentatively TRBD1 (5 bases). Between the trimmed V and J ends, which lost 6 bases and 1 base, there was a span of 8 bases. This CDR3 is built from 13 residues. In germline, CDR1 is SGDLS, CDR2 YYNGEE. The CDR3 sequence is CASNRGSGNTIYF. The CDR3 nucleotides are TGTGCCAGCAATCGGGGGTCTGGAAACACCATATATTTT.

This clone has just one count. This sample includes further DNA sequences coding for the same CDR3. The V gene is TRBV6-5, the J gene TRBJ2-7; D perhaps matches TRBD2 (6 bases). Germline V gene data show CDR1 as MNHEY and CDR2 as SVGAGI. Trimming left V 6 bases short and J 4 bases short, with 7 bases between. The CDR3 consists of 11 residues. The chain's CDR3 is CASSRGYEQYF. The DNA for the CDR3 is TGTGCCAGCAGCCGGGGGTACGAGCAGTACTTC.

This chain uses TRBV6-2 or TRBV6-3 with TRBJ2-7, with D possibly TRBD2 on 6 matching bases. The V gene lost 0 bases and the J gene lost 0 bases, with 18 bases spanning the gap. The CDR3 covers 18 residues. The germline gives CDR1 MNHEY, CDR2 SVGEGT. The CDR3 loop is CASSYSWDSPLSSYEQYF. The DNA for the CDR3 is TGTGCCAGCAGTTACTCATGGGACTCTCCACTTTCCTCCTACGAGCAGTACTTC.

This clone was found a few times. CDR3 sequence: CASRGGVTEAFF. The CDR3 DNA follows: TGTGCCAGTCGGGGGGGAGTCACTGAAGCTTTCTTT. The J gene is TRBJ1-1, the V gene TRBV18, with D perhaps TRBD1 (5 bases). In germline, CDR1 is KGHSH, CDR2 LQKENI. V was trimmed by 9 bases and J by 4 bases, leaving 12 bases between them. The CDR3 spans 12 residues.

The chain carries TRBV9 and TRBJ2-3, with D perhaps matching TRBD1 (6 bases). CDR3 size: 14 residues. The germline gives CDR1 SGDLS, CDR2 YYNGEE. Between the trimmed V and J ends, which lost 4 bases and 2 bases, there was a span of 11 bases. CDR3 protein: CASSLRTDTDTQYF. CDR3 bases: TGTGCCAGCAGCCTACGGACAGACACAGATACGCAGTATTTT. Combining the CDR3 with reference TRBV9 and TRBJ2-3 gives the whole variable domain DSGVTQTPKHLITATGQRVTLRCSPRSGDLSVYWYQQSLDQGLQFLIQYYNGEERAKGNILERFSAQQFPDLHSELNLSSLELGDSALYFCASSLRTDTDTQYFGPGTRLTVL.

The chain has TRBV28 and TRBJ2-7; tentative D call: TRBD1 (6 bases). The germline CDR1 and CDR2 sequences are MDHEN and SYDVKM. V was shortened by 6 bases and J by 3 bases, with 18 bases between the two germline ends. CDR3 length: 15 amino acids. CDR3 bases: TGTGCCAGCAGCGTTGGGGGTACAGGGAACTACGAGCAGTACTTC. It codes for CASSVGGTGNYEQYF.

The chain has TRBV5-1 and TRBJ1-2, with a weak D call TRBD1 (5 bases). CDR3 length equals 14 residues. Germline V gene sequence: CDR1 SGHRS, CDR2 YFSETQ. Trimming removed 0 bases from V and 4 bases from J, with 10 bases in between. As DNA, the CDR3 is TGCGCCAGCAGCTTGGACCCGGGGGGCTATGGCTACACCTTC. It codes for CASSLDPGGYGYTF.

This chain links TRBV5-1 with TRBJ2-2, with 7 bases lining up with TRBD1. V dropped 4 bases and J dropped 3; count of bases not matched to a gene: 6. The CDR3 length is 15 residues. The germline V gene has CDR1 SGHRS and CDR2 YFSETQ. The DNA of the CDR3 is TGCGCCAGCAGCCTTGGGACAGTCTACACCGGGGAGCTGTTTTTT. Protein sequence: CASSLGTVYTGELFF.